This paragraph reports one T cell receptor beta chain. What it binds is not known. A much larger clone differs from this one at a single base, so this may be a read error. Germline CDR1 reads DFQATT; CDR2 reads SNEGSKA (reference sequence). The CDR3 length is 13 residues. TCRdb independently ran MiXCR on the reads; one entry per CDR3 protein. The repertoire consists of approximately 42,000 distinct CDR3 sequences, with 9% to 15% occurring once and the leading ten covering around 7.5%. The sample comes from a study of type 1 regulatory T cells. Overall study context: T-allo10 is an in vitro-generated, Tr1-enriched CD4 T cell product specific for alloantigen.

Sequences were obtained from cultured non-Tr1 T cells, either the whole culture or a sorted T cell fraction (not recorded which). This TCR was recovered from a human donor in good health. This chain joins TRBV20-1 and TRBJ1-1; D unclear. The CDR3 region has the DNA TGCAGTGCTAGCGGGGTGCTGAACGCTGAAGCTTTCTTT. Translation gives CSASGVLNAEAFF.